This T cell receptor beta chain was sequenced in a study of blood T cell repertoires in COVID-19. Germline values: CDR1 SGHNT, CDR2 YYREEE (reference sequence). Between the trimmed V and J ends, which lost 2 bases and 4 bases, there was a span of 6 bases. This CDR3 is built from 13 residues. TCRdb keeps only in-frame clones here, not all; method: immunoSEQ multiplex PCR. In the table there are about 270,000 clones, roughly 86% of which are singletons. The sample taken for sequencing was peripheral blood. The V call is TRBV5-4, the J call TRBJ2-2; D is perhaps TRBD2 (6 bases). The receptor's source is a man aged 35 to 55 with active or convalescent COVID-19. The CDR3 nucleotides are TGTGCCAGCAGCTTCGGGAGCACCGGGGAGCTGTTTTTT. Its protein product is CASSFGSTGELFF.